The next 7 T cell receptor beta chains were all read from a single sample in a study of cytomegalovirus exposure and HLA in healthy donors. The PCR was carried out with 60 Vbeta primers and 13 Jbeta primers. Profiling relied on immunoSEQ multiplex PCR, and the TCRdb table lists in-frame clones only, not all of them. The sample consists of some 130,000 clones, 50% to 65% of them appearing once. The sample comprised PBMCs. These receptors originate from a man aged 40-49 years in good health and CMV-seropositive.

The chain has TRBV5-1 and TRBJ1-1; possibly TRBD1 for D (5 bases). CDR3 length equals 15 residues. The V gene lost 0 bases and the J gene lost 4 bases, with 13 bases spanning the gap. Germline assignment: CDR1 SGHRS and CDR2 YFSETQ. The CDR3 reads CASSLEAGGGTEAFF. The CDR3 nucleotides read TGCGCCAGCAGCTTGGAGGCGGGGGGGGGCACTGAAGCTTTCTTT.

The V and J genes are TRBV4-2 and TRBJ1-2, with D uncertain. Looked up from germline, CDR1 is LGHNA and CDR2 is YNFKEQ. Trimming pared 0 bases from V and 5 bases from J, leaving 10 bases between. The CDR3 spans 14 residues. CDR3 sequence reads: CASSQDRGLYGYTF. DNA for the CDR3: TGTGCCAGCAGCCAAGATAGAGGGCTTTATGGCTACACCTTC.

The V and J genes are TRBV19 and TRBJ2-7, with D perhaps matching TRBD1 (6 bases). Looked up from germline, CDR1 is LNHDA and CDR2 is SQIVND (reference sequence). CDR3 length equals 17 residues. Trimming pared 3 bases from V and 2 bases from J, leaving 20 bases between. In DNA form, the CDR3 reads TGTGCCAGTAGTATGTCACAAATAACCCGGGACACCTACGAGCAGTACTTC. Its protein is CASSMSQITRDTYEQYF.

The rearrangement uses TRBV30 and TRBJ1-2; D might be TRBD1 (5 bases). CDR1 is GTSNPN and CDR2 is SVGIG in the germline V gene (reference sequence). The CDR3 contains 15 residues. The V end lost 3 bases, the J end lost 5 bases, and 19 bases lay between the germline ends. CDR3 sequence: CAWSGQTVGPYGYTF. The CDR3 bases are TGTGCCTGGAGCGGACAAACCGTCGGTCCGTATGGCTACACCTTC.

The genes are TRBV9 and TRBJ1-6; 8 bases align to TRBD1. This CDR3 has 16 amino acids. Germline V gene data show CDR1 as SGDLS and CDR2 as YYNGEE. Unmatched junction bases numbered 9, after V lost 0 bases and J lost 10 bases. The chain's CDR3 is CASSVGSQGAGSPLHF. The CDR3 region has the DNA TGTGCCAGCAGCGTAGGTTCCCAGGGGGCTGGGTCACCCCTCCACTTT. The full variable domain, in which reference TRBV9 and TRBJ1-6 provide the parts outside the CDR3, is DSGVTQTPKHLITATGQRVTLRCSPRSGDLSVYWYQQSLDQGLQFLIQYYNGEERAKGNILERFSAQQFPDLHSELNLSSLELGDSALYFCASSVGSQGAGSPLHFGNGTRLTVT.

The chain joins TRBV27 to TRBJ1-2, with TRBD1 matching over 8 bases. The length of the CDR3 is 13 residues. Trimming removed 2 bases from V and 7 bases from J; junction bases left unmatched: 3. Per the germline V gene, CDR1 is MNHEY and CDR2 is SMNVEV (reference sequence). The CDR3, as DNA: TGTGCCAGCAGTTTACAGGGGGCTGTTGGCTACACCTTC. The encoded protein is CASSLQGAVGYTF.

J is TRBJ2-1 and V is TRBV6-5; TRBD2 is a possible D gene (5 bases). The CDR3 has 13 amino acids. Germline values: CDR1 MNHEY, CDR2 SVGAGI. Trimming took off 8 bases at V and 0 bases at J, with 8 bases between the two ends. Here the CDR3 reads CASRGASYNEQFF. CDR3 coding DNA: TGTGCCAGCCGGGGAGCCTCCTACAATGAGCAGTTCTTC.